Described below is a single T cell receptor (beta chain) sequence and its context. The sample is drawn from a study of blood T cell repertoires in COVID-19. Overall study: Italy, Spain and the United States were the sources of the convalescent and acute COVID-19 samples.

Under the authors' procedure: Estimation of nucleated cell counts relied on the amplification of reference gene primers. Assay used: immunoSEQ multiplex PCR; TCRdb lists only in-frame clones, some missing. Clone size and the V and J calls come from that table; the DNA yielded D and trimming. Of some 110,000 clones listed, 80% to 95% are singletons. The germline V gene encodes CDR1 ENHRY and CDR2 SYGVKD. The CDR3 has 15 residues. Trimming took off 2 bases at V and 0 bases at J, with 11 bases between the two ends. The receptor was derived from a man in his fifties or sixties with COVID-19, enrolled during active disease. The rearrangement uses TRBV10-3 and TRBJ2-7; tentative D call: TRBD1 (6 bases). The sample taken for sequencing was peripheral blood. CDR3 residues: CAISEDRRNSYEQYF. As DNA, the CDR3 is TGTGCCATCAGTGAGGACAGGCGCAACTCCTACGAGCAGTACTTC.